This T cell receptor (beta chain) was retrieved from a study of blood T cell repertoires in COVID-19. Germline V gene data show CDR1 as MNHEY and CDR2 as SVGAGI. J lost 2 bases, V lost 5 bases, and 4 bases had no gene match. This CDR3 contains 15 residues. Some clones are missing from TCRdb's copy, which holds only in-frame ones; the method was immunoSEQ multiplex PCR. The sample includes tens of thousands of clones, around 86% of them seen just once. This TCR derives from a human donor in a cohort sampled during active COVID-19. Sequencing was done on a sample of peripheral blood. The chain couples TRBV6-5 to TRBJ2-7; 12 positions match TRBD2. CDR3 DNA sequence: TGTGCCAGCAGTACCCGACTAGCGGGGGCCTACGAGCAGTACTTC. Translating gives CASSTRLAGAYEQYF.